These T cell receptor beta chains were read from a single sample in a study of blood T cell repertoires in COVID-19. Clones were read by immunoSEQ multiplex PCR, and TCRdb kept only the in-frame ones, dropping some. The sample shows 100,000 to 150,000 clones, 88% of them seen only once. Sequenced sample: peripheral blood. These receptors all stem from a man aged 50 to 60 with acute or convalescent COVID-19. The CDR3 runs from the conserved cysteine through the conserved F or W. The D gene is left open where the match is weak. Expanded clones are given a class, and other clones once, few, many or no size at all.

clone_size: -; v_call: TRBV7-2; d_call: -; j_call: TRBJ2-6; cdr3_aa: CASSSQFSGANVLTF; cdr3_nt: TGTGCCAGCAGCTCGCAGTTCTCTGGGGCCAACGTCCTGACTTTC
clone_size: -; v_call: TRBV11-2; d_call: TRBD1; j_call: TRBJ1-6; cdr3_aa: CASSRITGTVNSPLHF; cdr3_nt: TGTGCCAGCAGCAGAATTACCGGGACAGTAAATTCACCCCTCCACTTT
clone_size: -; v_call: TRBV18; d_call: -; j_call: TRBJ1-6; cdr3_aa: CASTATGYNSPLHF; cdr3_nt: TGTGCCAGCACTGCCACAGGCTATAATTCACCCCTCCACTTT
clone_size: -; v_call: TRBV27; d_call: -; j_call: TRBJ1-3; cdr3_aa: CASSLQGISGNTIYF; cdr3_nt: TGTGCCAGCAGTTTACAGGGGATCTCTGGAAACACCATATATTTT
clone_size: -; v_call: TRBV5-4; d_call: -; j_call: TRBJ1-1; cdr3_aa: CASSSAVEAFF; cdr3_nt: TGTGCCAGCAGCTCCGCAGTGGAGGCTTTCTTT
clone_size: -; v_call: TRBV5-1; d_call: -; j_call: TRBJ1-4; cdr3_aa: CASSLDGAPSEKLFF; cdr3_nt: TGCGCCAGCAGCTTGGATGGGGCACCTAGTGAAAAACTGTTTTTT
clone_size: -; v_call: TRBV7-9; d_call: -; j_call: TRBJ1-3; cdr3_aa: CASKRGNSFSGNTIYF; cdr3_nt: TGTGCCAGCAAACGCGGGAACAGCTTCTCTGGAAACACCATATATTTT
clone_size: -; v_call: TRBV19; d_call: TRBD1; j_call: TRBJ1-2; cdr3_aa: CASQDRGRSDGYTF; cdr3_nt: TGTGCCAGCCAGGACAGGGGGCGATCCGATGGCTACACCTTC
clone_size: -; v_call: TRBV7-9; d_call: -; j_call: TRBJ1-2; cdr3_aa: CASSLGLEYGYTF; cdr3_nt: TGTGCCAGCAGCTTAGGCCTGGAGTATGGCTACACCTTC
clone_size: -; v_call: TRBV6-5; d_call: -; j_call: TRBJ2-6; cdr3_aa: CASSYVLASGANVLTF; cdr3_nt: TGTGCCAGCAGTTACGTATTGGCTTCTGGGGCCAACGTCCTGACTTTC
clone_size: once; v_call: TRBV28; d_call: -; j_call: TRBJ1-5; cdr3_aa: CASSLGANQPQHF; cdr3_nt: TGTGCCAGCAGCCTGGGGGCAAATCAGCCCCAGCATTTT
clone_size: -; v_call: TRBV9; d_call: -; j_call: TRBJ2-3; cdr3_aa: CASSVMGGVITDTQYF; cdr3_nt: TGTGCCAGCAGCGTTATGGGCGGGGTGATCACAGATACGCAGTATTTT
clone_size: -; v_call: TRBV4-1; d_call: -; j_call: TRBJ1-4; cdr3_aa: CASSQDTGLEKLFF; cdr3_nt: TGCGCCAGCAGCCAAGATACAGGATTGGAAAAACTGTTTTTT
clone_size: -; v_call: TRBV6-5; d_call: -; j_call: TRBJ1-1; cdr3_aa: CASSYMGGNTEAFF; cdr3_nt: TGTGCCAGCAGTTACATGGGGGGGAACACTGAAGCTTTCTTT
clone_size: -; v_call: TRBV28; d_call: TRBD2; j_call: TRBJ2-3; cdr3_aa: CASSSPRLAGGTDTQYF; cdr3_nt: TGTGCCAGCAGTTCCCCCCGACTAGCGGGAGGCACAGATACGCAGTATTTT
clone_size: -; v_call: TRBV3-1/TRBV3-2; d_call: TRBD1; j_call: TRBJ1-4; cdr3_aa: CASSQDAGQGRPNEKLFF; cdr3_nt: TGTGCCAGCAGCCAAGATGCGGGACAGGGGAGGCCTAATGAAAAACTGTTTTTT
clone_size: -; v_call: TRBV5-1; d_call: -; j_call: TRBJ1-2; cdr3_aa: CASSLEDQGSGYTF; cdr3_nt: TGCGCCAGCAGCTTGGAGGATCAGGGGAGTGGCTACACCTTC
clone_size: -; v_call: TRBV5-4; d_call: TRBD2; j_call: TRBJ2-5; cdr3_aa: CASSFKREGQETQYF; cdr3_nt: TGTGCCAGCAGCTTCAAGCGGGAGGGACAAGAGACCCAGTACTTC
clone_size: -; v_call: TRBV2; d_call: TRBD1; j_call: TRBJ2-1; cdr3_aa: CASRSGTGGARAYNEQFF; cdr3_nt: TGTGCCAGCAGGAGCGGGACAGGGGGTGCACGGGCGTACAATGAGCAGTTCTTC
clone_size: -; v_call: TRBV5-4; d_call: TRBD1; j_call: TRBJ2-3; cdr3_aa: CASSPSTGGGTDTQYF; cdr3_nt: TGTGCCAGCAGCCCATCGACAGGGGGCGGGACAGATACGCAGTATTTT
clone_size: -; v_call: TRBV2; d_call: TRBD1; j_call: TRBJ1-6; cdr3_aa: CASSDLRQGFNSPLHF; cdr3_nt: TGTGCCAGCAGTGACCTTCGACAGGGTTTTAATTCACCCCTCCACTTT
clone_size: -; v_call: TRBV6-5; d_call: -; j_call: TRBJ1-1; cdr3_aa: CASTMDILNTEAFF; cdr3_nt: TGTGCCAGCACCATGGACATCTTGAACACTGAAGCTTTCTTT
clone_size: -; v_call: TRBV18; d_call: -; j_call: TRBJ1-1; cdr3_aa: CASSPLVDPGTEAFF; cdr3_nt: TGTGCCAGCTCACCGTTAGTCGACCCGGGCACTGAAGCTTTCTTT
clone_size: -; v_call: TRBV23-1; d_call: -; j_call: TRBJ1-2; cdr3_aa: CASSHDRPPLSNYGYTF; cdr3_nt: TGCGCCAGCAGTCACGACAGGCCGCCTCTCTCTAACTATGGCTACACCTTC
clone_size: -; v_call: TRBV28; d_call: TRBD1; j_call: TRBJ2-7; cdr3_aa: CASSPPGQTSYEQYF; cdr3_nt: TGTGCCAGCAGTCCCCCGGGACAGACCTCCTACGAGCAGTACTTC
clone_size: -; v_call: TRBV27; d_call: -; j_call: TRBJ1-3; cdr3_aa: CASSWAYGNTIYF; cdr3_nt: TGTGCCAGCAGCTGGGCTTACGGAAACACCATATATTTT
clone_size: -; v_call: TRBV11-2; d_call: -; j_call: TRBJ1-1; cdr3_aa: CASSLGVRRLNTEAFF; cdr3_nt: TGTGCCAGCAGCTTAGGGGTAAGGAGGCTGAACACTGAAGCTTTCTTT
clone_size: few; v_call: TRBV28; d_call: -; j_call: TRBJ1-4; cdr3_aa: CASTLRMDEKLFF; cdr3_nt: TGTGCCAGCACGCTGAGGATGGATGAAAAACTGTTTTTT
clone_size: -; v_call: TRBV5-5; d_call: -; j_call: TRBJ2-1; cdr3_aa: CASSLATRLNEQFF; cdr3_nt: TGTGCCAGCAGCTTGGCAACTAGACTCAATGAGCAGTTCTTC
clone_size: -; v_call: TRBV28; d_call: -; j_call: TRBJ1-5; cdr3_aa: CASSLGQRNQPQHF; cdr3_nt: TGTGCCAGCAGTTTGGGACAACGCAATCAGCCCCAGCATTTT
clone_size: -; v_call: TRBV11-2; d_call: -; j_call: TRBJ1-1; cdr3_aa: CASSLGRQAAEAFF; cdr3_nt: TGTGCCAGCAGCTTAGGCCGACAGGCCGCTGAAGCTTTCTTT
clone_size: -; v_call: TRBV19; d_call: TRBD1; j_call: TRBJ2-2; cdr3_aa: CASTQRVRGRTGELFF; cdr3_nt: TGTGCCAGTACCCAGAGGGTCAGGGGGCGCACCGGGGAGCTGTTTTTT
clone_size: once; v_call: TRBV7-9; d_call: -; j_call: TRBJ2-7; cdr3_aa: CASSLGPGLSSYEQYF; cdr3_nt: TGTGCCAGCAGCTTAGGCCCAGGCCTAAGCTCCTACGAGCAGTACTTC
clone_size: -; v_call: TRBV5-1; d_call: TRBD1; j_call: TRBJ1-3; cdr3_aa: CASSLGRGLGNTIYF; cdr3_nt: TGCGCCAGCAGCTTGGGTAGGGGGCTAGGAAACACCATATATTTT
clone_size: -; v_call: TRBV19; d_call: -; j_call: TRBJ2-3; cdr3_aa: CASSVLTVSDTQYF; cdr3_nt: TGTGCCAGTAGTGTCTTGACTGTGTCAGATACGCAGTATTTT
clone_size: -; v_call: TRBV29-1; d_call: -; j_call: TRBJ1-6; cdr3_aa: CSSLGPSFYNSPLHF; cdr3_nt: TGCAGCTCGCTGGGGCCAAGCTTCTATAATTCACCCCTCCACTTT